This note documents a single TCR beta chain sequence. The antigen this receptor binds is unknown. Nothing much larger sits one base from this clone, and base qualities are not available. The sample is drawn from a study of glioma-infiltrating T cells after dendritic cell vaccination (dated by TCRdb to between 2015 and 2016). Background for the entire study: A cohort of roughly 15 glioblastoma patients from Phase I and II dendritic cell vaccination trials was included, of whom 9 were newly diagnosed and 6 had recurrent disease. Autologous tumor lysate-pulsed dendritic cell vaccination was administered to the patients between about 2002 and 2012. The vaccine was prepared from monocyte-derived dendritic cells that were cultured for around 7 days with IL-4 and GM-CSF and then pulsed overnight with autologous tumor lysate. Three intradermal dendritic cell vaccine injections were administered to patients at biweekly intervals in the arm below the axilla. Tumor-infiltrating lymphocyte content was quantified and tumor and blood repertoires were compared in dendritic cell-vaccinated glioblastoma patients by deep sequencing of TCR beta CDR3 regions. Survival after dendritic cell vaccination was correlated with TCR sequencing metrics, including TIL content and tumor-blood repertoire overlap. The investigation overall reported the following: The three-group TCR overlap response model was characterized as speculative, and prospective validation of the model was stated to be required. The cohort was small and heterogeneous, few patients had complete blood and tumor sets, and even fewer had initial-recurrent tumor pairs. No direct relationship between TCR clonality and survival was found, suggesting a diverse polyclonal response may matter. Longer time to progression and overall survival after dendritic cell vaccination were predicted by higher estimated pretreatment TIL content.

The immunoSEQ assay amplified TCRB CDR3 regions from roughly 2 micrograms of genomic DNA, or from all available DNA when less than that amount was available. For multiplex PCR, 60 forward primers for TCR V beta segments and 13 reverse primers for J beta segments were used. Synthetic control templates were spiked into each sample at limiting dilution to estimate reads per starting template. The Illumina HiSeq System generated sequencing reads of 87 bp. As for the authors' bioinformatics: PCR and sequencing errors were removed by a nearest neighbor algorithm that merged closely related sequences. TCR overlap was measured as the percentage of unique tumor TCR beta sequences also present in the same patient's peripheral blood. TCRdb retrieved this table from immuneACCESS and kept in-frame rearrangements only. Not all clones are present; in checked studies, unresolved V genes account for under half, and no reason is known for the remainder. That table furnishes V, J and clone size, whereas the DNA furnished D and trimming. The sample profile shows under 100,000 clones; 75% to 85% of them were found once. The ten largest clones add up to 5.5% to 7% of the sample.

From cysteine to phenylalanine, the CDR3 is 15 amino acids long. Of the read, only the CDR3 DNA is kept; its 45 bases are in frame from base 1. V is cut by 4 bases and J by 6 bases, and the space between the germline ends is 18 bases. The germline V gene (reference sequence) provides CDR1 LNHDA and CDR2 SQIVND. Selection of patients required sufficient residual fresh-frozen tumor tissue and over two years of available survival data. An isocitrate dehydrogenase mutation was not carried by any of the glioblastoma patients, although molecular status was otherwise variable. PBMC were collected before vaccination, two weeks after the third vaccination, and at tumor progression if progression occurred. The Qiagen DNeasy Blood extraction Kit was used for extraction of genomic DNA.

This TCR was sampled from a human donor with glioblastoma. This specimen was blood, taken before dendritic cell vaccination. The V and J genes are TRBV19 and TRBJ1-1; the D gene is perhaps TRBD1, on 5 matching bases. The nucleotide sequence reads as follows: TGTGCCAGTAGTACCGGGACTTGGGGAGGGGCTGAAGCTTTCTTT. Translated, this gives CASSTGTWGGAEAFF.